These T cell receptor beta chains were read from a single sample in a study of T cells in Graves' hyperthyroidism and ophthalmopathy. One entry per CDR3 protein results from TCRdb running MiXCR on the multiplex PCR reads. Of roughly 500,000 distinct CDR3 sequences in the sample, 20% to 25% are singletons; the top ten hold 49%. Specimen: blood. The receptors stem from a woman aged 70 to 79 with Graves' ophthalmopathy. Each CDR3 is given without its conserved first and last residue. The order of the fields is V gene, J gene, CDR3 protein.

TRBV6-1	TRBJ2-3	ASTLQGGTQY
TRBV6-1	TRBJ1-1	ASSPDGTVPEAF
TRBV6-1	TRBJ2-5	ASIPGSRETQY
TRBV20-1	TRBJ1-1	SAPAGNVNTEAF
TRBV7-7	TRBJ1-1	ASSSDRYTEAF
TRBV30	TRBJ1-2	AWSNHLGTGYYGYT
TRBV6-2/TRBV6-3	TRBJ1-4	ASSYSIGSTSTNEKLF
TRBV7-9	TRBJ1-4	ASSPTGGYEKLF
TRBV5-1	TRBJ2-1	ASTPASGTKSCQF
TRBV12-3/TRBV12-4	TRBJ1-6	ASSSGVINSPLH
TRBV5-1	TRBJ1-6	ASSPDSSGSPLH
TRBV7-2	TRBJ1-6	ASKLGEILSPLH
TRBV6-6	TRBJ1-1	ASSYAGAGAF
TRBV12-3/TRBV12-4	TRBJ2-1	ASSLGPLAGVGSEQF
TRBV28	TRBJ1-4	ASSSHRAALKKLF
TRBV11-1	TRBJ2-6	ASSPGSTGANVLT
TRBV10-2	TRBJ2-2	ASIPSSSGELF
TRBV29-1	TRBJ2-2	SVEDTGELF
TRBV7-3	TRBJ2-2	ASSRRLAGPGELF
TRBV6-1	TRBJ1-5	ASSEREGRSGPQH
TRBV9	TRBJ2-2	ASHGGLAGYTGELF
TRBV12-3/TRBV12-4	TRBJ1-4	ASSRQESEKLF
TRBV5-1	TRBJ2-1	ASSRGLSGRAFGNEQF
TRBV30	TRBJ1-1	AWAKDTEAF
TRBV5-5	TRBJ2-1	ASSWGLASRSSYNEQF
TRBV19	TRBJ2-1	ASSSSGRRNEQF
TRBV3-1	TRBJ1-3	ASSQETLSGNTIY
TRBV20-1	TRBJ2-1	SARDYTSGRPDEQF
TRBV5-1	TRBJ1-5	ASSLEGIYQPQH
TRBV12-3/TRBV12-4	TRBJ1-4	ASSFSGGDEKLF
TRBV7-2	TRBJ2-7	ASRGTASYEQY
TRBV27	TRBJ1-1	ASSLRTPGTEAF
TRBV3-1	TRBJ1-1	ASSRQGQSNTEAF
TRBV6-1	TRBJ1-2	ASTKKESAYGYT
TRBV5-1	TRBJ2-5	ASSLGLFLAGETQY
TRBV20-1	TRBJ2-7	SAPPTGVYEQY
TRBV9	TRBJ1-1	ASSPGHTNTEAF
TRBV6-1	TRBJ1-2	ASSEEALYYGYT
TRBV28	TRBJ2-5	ASGLGAAGAPY
TRBV20-1	TRBJ2-6	SARVGQGVVLTSGANVLT
TRBV12-3/TRBV12-4	TRBJ1-5	ASSLWGGSQPQH
TRBV6-2/TRBV6-3	TRBJ2-4	ASRFSGIAKNIQY
TRBV20-1	TRBJ2-3	SARNPAENTDTQY
TRBV20-1	TRBJ2-1	SVKRELEAGWGEQF
TRBV5-1	TRBJ2-1	ASSLHDRGDNEQF
TRBV6-5	TRBJ2-5	ASSYPPGLAGQETQY
TRBV4-3	TRBJ1-2	ASSQDRGRPGDGYT
TRBV27	TRBJ1-2	ASSASGGGYT
TRBV12-3/TRBV12-4	TRBJ2-7	ASSLGASAYEQY
TRBV6-1	TRBJ1-6	ASSWSQLNSPLH
TRBV6-4	TRBJ1-1	ASARDAGAEAF
TRBV7-2	TRBJ1-2	ASSLDRGYYGYT
TRBV14	TRBJ2-7	ASSHGHSSLYEQY
TRBV5-1	TRBJ1-1	ASSLGVWGRDTEAF